The T cell receptor beta chain described here comes from a study of blood T cell repertoires in COVID-19. In the study overall: Sites across the United States, Italy and Spain contributed samples from acute and convalescent COVID-19.

The cohort comprised adults aged roughly 18 to 95 years residing in about two dozen US areas. Here immunoSEQ multiplex PCR was the method, and the copy in TCRdb shows in-frame clones only, minus some. This table holds a few hundred thousand clones, roughly 90% found once. This CDR3 has 15 residues. The germline V and J ends were trimmed by 3 bases and 1 base, with 12 bases remaining between them. Germline lookup yields CDR1 MDHEN and CDR2 SYDVKM. Material: PBMCs or T cells enriched from blood (not recorded which). The clonotype originates from a woman aged 40 to 50 who had recovered from COVID-19. This sequence joins TRBV28 and TRBJ1-1, with D tentatively TRBD1 (5 bases). This CDR3 reads CASSFYPQGNTEAFF. The CDR3 DNA sequence: TGTGCCAGCAGTTTCTACCCTCAGGGGAACACTGAAGCTTTCTTT.